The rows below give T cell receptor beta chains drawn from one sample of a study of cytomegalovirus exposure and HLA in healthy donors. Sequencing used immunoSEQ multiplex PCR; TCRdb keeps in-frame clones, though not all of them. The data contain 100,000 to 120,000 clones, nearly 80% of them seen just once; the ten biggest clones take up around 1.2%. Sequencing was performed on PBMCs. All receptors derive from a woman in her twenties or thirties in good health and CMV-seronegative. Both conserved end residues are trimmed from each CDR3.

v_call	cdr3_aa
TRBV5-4	ASSLEGGNQPQH
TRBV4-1	ASSQVSQPNEKLF
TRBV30	AWRKQIITGELF
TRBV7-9	ASSLGSTGNLPLH
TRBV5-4	ASSTRTATAKNIQY
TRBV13	ASSHYGRNTGELF
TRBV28	ASRPVSSGRYDEQF
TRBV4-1	ASSQRVNQIYEQY
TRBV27	ASSLGQGTYEQY
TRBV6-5	ASRESTHYEQY
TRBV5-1	ASSLEAGATEEY
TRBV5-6	ASSLGGSGRPYEQY
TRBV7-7	ASSLRGRGNQPQH
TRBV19	ASGWGRDRGGRNTGELF
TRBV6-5	ASRLTGGDDGYT
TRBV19	ASTPGSEGYT
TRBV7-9	ASSPDADRVGYT
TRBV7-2	ASSFEGGRSEQY
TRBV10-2	ASSEGTGLSNQPQH
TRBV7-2	ASSLSALNTEAF
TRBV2	ASSEGRTDLHTEAF
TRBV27	ASSEQIHNEKLF
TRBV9	ASSLRGSTEAF
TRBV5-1	ASSLAGSGRPYNEQF
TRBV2	ASSVRGGTTEAF
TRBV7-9	ASSARDRLAYEQY
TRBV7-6	ASSSGQRNSPLH
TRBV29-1	SVTPGQPYNEQF
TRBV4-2	ASSQTPDRISNYGYT
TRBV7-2	ASSSQGKKFPTEAF
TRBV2	ASSDPRTSGIYNEQF
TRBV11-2	ASSLERSGEQY
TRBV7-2	ASSSGQIYEQY
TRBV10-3	AISEPGTGNEQY
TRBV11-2	ASSLGQGNSPLH
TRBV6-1	ASSGGTAGYT
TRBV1	TSSPLAGGSGGELF
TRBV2	ASSGQLNQPQH
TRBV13	ASSDGGSEAF
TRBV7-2	ASSLAPRRLNEKLF
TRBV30	AWNYNYGYT